One sample yielded the 4 T cell receptor beta chains listed below, sequenced in a study of graft-versus-host responses after intestinal transplantation. The antigens for these receptors are not known. Only in-frame clones appear in the TCRdb table, and some are missing; sequencing was by immunoSEQ multiplex PCR. The sample comprises around 130,000 clones, 90% to 95% of which are singletons, and around 0.16% rests with the top ten. This sample comprised unstimulated CD4+ T cells sorted from spleen or lymph node cells, obtained before intestinal transplant. These receptors were taken from a human donor who received an intestinal transplant.

The chain uses TRBV2 and TRBJ1-1; TRBD1 matches 7 bases. The germline V gene has CDR1 SNHLY and CDR2 FYNNEI. J was trimmed by 7 bases and V by 1 base; bases with no gene match: 6. This CDR3 has 14 amino acids. The CDR3 region is CASSEGQGGREAFF. Here the CDR3 DNA reads TGTGCCAGCAGTGAAGGGCAGGGGGGCCGTGAAGCTTTCTTT. The full variable domain, rest sourced from reference TRBV2 and TRBJ1-1, is EPEVTQTPSHQVTQMGQEVILRCVPISNHLYFYWYRQILGQKVEFLVSFYNNEISEKSEIFDDQFSVERPDGSNFTLKIRSTKLEDSAMYFCASSEGQGGREAFFGQGTRLTVV.

The CDR3 nucleotides read TGTGCCAGCAGCATAAAAGGACAGGGTAGCTCCTACGAGCAGTACTTC. Translated, it gives CASSIKGQGSSYEQYF. This chain uses TRBV5-6 with TRBJ2-7, with TRBD1 identical over 8 bases. This CDR3 is built from 16 residues. V trimming: 4 bases; J trimming: 0 bases; junction bases outside the gene matches: 9. Per germline, CDR1 SGHDT and CDR2 YYEEEE.

This clone was seen once. The CDR3 region has the DNA TGTGCCAGCAGCACGGGACTAGCGGGGGCTCGAGATACGCAGTATTTT. This codes for CASSTGLAGARDTQYF. This sequence joins TRBV12-1 and TRBJ2-3; TRBD2, the table's D call, lacks a check against the DNA. TRBV12-1 is marked as a pseudogene. The CDR3 has 16 residues.

This chain joins TRBV2 and TRBJ2-1; D might be TRBD1 (6 bases). This CDR3 comprises 12 residues. Germline assignment: CDR1 SNHLY and CDR2 FYNNEI. Deletions cut 5 bases from V and 9 bases from J, with 11 bases between. The CDR3 coding sequence is TGTGCCAGCAGTATCTTAGGGGGTGAGCAGTTCTTC. Translated, it gives CASSILGGEQFF.